This T cell receptor beta chain was identified during a study of T-cell reconstitution after alpha-beta-depleted transplantation in children. Study observations and caveats: Newly produced T cells mostly provided counts and TCRbeta diversity after one year, as hyperexpanded clones declined. TCRbeta diversity was high at day 60 in some patients (a result of surviving recipient T cells and thymic progenitors).

Looked up from germline, CDR1 is SGHRS and CDR2 is YFSETQ. V gave up 2 bases and J gave up 4 bases, with 12 bases separating them. This CDR3 has 14 amino acids. Unique molecular identifiers featured in how the TCRbeta library was prepared. TCRdb re-called the PCR reads through MiXCR, storing one row per CDR3 protein. The sample includes 200,000 to 300,000 distinct CDR3 sequences, around 7.5% of them seen just once. There are many counts of this clonotype. As yet, its antigen is unknown. The TCR originated in a male patient aged 5 to 17 who had a stem cell transplant for acute lymphoblastic leukemia, so the T cells may come from the graft donor. The sample was PBMCs, mostly from graft donor cells, taken 180 days after TCRalphabeta/CD19-depleted stem cell transplant. The chain is built from TRBV5-1 and TRBJ1-1; D is unclear. The CDR3 protein is CASSLLGWGTEAFF. In nucleotides, the CDR3 is TGCGCCAGCAGCTTATTGGGGTGGGGCACTGAAGCTTTCTTT.